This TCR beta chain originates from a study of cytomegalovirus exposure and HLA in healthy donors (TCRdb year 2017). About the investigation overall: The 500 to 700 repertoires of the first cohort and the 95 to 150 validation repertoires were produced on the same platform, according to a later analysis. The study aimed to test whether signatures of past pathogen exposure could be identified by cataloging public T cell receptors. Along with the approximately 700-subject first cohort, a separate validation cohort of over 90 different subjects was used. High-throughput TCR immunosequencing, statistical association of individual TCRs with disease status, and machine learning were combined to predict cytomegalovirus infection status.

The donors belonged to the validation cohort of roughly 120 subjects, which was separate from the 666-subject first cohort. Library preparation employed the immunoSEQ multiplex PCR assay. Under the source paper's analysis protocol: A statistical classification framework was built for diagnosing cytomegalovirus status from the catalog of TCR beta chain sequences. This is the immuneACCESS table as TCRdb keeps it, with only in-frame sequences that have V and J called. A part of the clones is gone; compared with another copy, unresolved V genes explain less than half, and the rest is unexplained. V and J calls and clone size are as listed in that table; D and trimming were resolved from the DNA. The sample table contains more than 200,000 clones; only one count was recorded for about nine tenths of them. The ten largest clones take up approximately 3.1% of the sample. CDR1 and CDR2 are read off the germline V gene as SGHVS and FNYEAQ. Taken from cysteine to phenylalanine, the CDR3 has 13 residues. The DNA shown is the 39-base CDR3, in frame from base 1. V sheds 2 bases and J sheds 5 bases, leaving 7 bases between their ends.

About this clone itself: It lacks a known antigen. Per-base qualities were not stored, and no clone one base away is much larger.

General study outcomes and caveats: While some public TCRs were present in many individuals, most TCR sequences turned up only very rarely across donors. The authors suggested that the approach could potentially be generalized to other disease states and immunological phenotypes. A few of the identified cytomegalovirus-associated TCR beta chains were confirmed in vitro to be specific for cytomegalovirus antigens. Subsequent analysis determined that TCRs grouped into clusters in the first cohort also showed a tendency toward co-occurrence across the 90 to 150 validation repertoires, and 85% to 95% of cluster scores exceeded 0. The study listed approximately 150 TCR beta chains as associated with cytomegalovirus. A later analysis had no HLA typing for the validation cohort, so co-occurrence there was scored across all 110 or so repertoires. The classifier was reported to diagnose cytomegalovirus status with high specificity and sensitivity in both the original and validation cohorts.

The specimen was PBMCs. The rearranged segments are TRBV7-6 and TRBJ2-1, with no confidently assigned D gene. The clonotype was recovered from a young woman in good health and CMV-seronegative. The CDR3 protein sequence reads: CASSLSTHNEQFF. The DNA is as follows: TGTGCCAGCAGCTTATCCACACACAATGAGCAGTTCTTC.